The clone carrying this T cell receptor (beta chain) was seen many times. A much bigger clone sits one base away, suggesting this may be a read error. The data belong to a study of T cells in Graves' hyperthyroidism and ophthalmopathy. This CDR3 comprises 16 residues. CDR1 and CDR2 from the germline V gene are SGHTA and FQGNSA. Regions amplified from RNA transcripts were the TCR beta CDR3 regions. HTBI primers drove first-round RT-PCR of the TCR CDR3. TCRdb processed the multiplex PCR reads anew with MiXCR; each CDR3 protein has one entry. The sample lists around 55,000 distinct CDR3 sequences, under 50% occurring once. Patients were excluded for uncontrolled infection, other autoimmune disease, pregnancy or lactation. Orbital computed tomography, thyroid ultrasound, serum thyroxine and TRAb, and clinical symptoms together informed the diagnoses.

The receptor was derived from a woman aged 45-65 years with Graves' ophthalmopathy. Material: blood. The chain combines TRBV7-2 with TRBJ1-6, with 7 bases identical to TRBD1. CDR3 loop: CANSLGGGPYNSPLHF. CDR3 coding DNA: TGTGCCAACAGCTTAGGAGGGGGCCCCTATAATTCACCCCTCCACTTT. The complete variable domain, with remaining parts taken from reference TRBV7-2 and TRBJ1-6, reads GAGVSQSPSNKVTEKGKDVELRCDPISGHTALYWYRQSLGQGLEFLIYFQGNSAPDKSGLPSDRFSAERTGGSVSTLTIQRTQQEDSAVYLCANSLGGGPYNSPLHFGNGTRLTVT.